This TCR beta chain was identified during a study of HIV-infected children after antiretroviral therapy interruption. At the level of the study: Children's median ages were around 9.5 years and 8 years by group.

This clonotype showed up just a few times. Described treatment: PENTA 11 planned treatment interruption arm or continuous ART arm. RNA-based 3' RACE libraries used unique molecular identifiers. TCRdb called the 3' RACE reads again in MiXCR, with one record for every CDR3 protein. The sample holds about 83,000 distinct CDR3 sequences; roughly 6.7% are singletons and the top ten take 0.9% to 1.4%. This CDR3 has 16 amino acids. In germline, CDR1 is KGHSH, CDR2 LQKENI. Trimming took 3 bases from V and 0 from J, leaving 9 bases between them. The chain couples TRBV18 to TRBJ2-6; D not resolved. The sequence came from a pool of human donors with HIV. Source: CD45RA+ CD4+ T cells from PBMCs, pooled from several time points, taken from a donor given antiretroviral therapy, either interrupted or continuous. Stated subset: naive CD4+ CD45RA+ CD45RO- T cells. The CDR3 region is CASSPQPYSGANVLTF. The CDR3 DNA follows: TGTGCCAGCTCACCTCAGCCATACTCTGGGGCCAACGTCCTGACTTTC.